The 10 T cell receptor delta chains below were found in one sample sequenced in a study of gamma-delta T cells after stem cell transplantation. TCRdb re-processed the RT-PCR reads using CATT. The sample gives about 1,600 delta-chain clones, around 6% of which show up once; around 52% is in the top ten. The sequenced sample consisted of gamma-delta T cells. Receptor source: a human donor. It is not recorded whose cells these are; they may come from a transplant donor.

Comments on this clone: A far larger clone differs by one base, so this is likely a read error. V gene TRDV2 combines with J gene TRDJ1; 7 positions agree with TRDD3. There are 16 residues in the CDR3. J gave up 2 bases and V 0 bases, and 8 bases lay outside the gene matches. From germline, CDR1 is GEAIGNYY and CDR2 EKD. Here the CDR3 DNA reads TGTGCCTGTGACACCGTGCAGACTGGGGAAACCGATAAACTCATCTTT. This translates into CACDTVQTGETDKLIF.

Concerning this clone: Additional DNA sequences in this sample encode the identical CDR3. This chain uses TRDV2 with TRDJ1; TRDD3 matches 10 bases. Losses at the gene ends were 3 bases for V and 9 bases for J; bases not matched to a gene: 9. CDR3 length: 14 residues. Germline assignment: CDR1 GEAIGNYY and CDR2 EKD. CDR3 loop: CACDLLGDGGQLIF. DNA of the CDR3: TGTGCCTGTGACTTACTGGGGGATGGAGGTCAACTCATCTTT.

This clone was found a few times. Sequence at one end of the junction differs from germline and may be a read error. This chain links TRDV1 with TRDJ2; TRDD3 matches at 12 bases. The length of the CDR3 is 24 residues. Germline V lookup: CDR1 TSWWSYY, CDR2 QGS. In DNA, the CDR3 is TGTGCTCTTGGGCCCCGAGGGACGCTGACCCCTCATTACTGGGGGATACTTCTGACAGCACAACTATTCTTT. It is translated as CALGPRGTLTPHYWGILLTAQLFF.

Concerning this clone: The amino acid sequence in TCRdb belongs to a much larger clone and departs from this DNA's translation at residue 3, likely a sequencing read error; the sequence shown is translated from the DNA. The chain joins TRDV2 to TRDJ1, with 8 positions matching TRDD3. The germline CDR1 and CDR2 sequences are GEAIGNYY and EKD. CDR3 length equals 16 residues. CDR3 sequence: CARERLGAVATDKLIF. The CDR3 nucleotides read TGTGCCCGTGAGAGACTGGGGGCTGTCGCCACCGATAAACTCATCTTT.

This clone has a handful of counts. The protein in TCRdb stems from a much larger clone and differs at residue 12 from this DNA's translation, likely a read error; here the protein is translated from the DNA. This CDR3 is CACDLLGERGNADKLIF. The CDR3 bases are TGTGCCTGTGACCTACTGGGGGAGAGGGGGAACGCCGATAAACTCATCTTT. The chain has TRDV2 and TRDJ1, with 9 bases identical to TRDD3. Germline assignment: CDR1 GEAIGNYY and CDR2 EKD. With V trimmed by 3 bases and J by 3 bases, 13 bases remained unmatched. This CDR3 region has 17 residues.

This clone was observed a few times. A much larger clone lies a single base off, so this may be a read error. V gene TRDV2 combines with J gene TRDJ3; TRDD3 aligns across 7 bases. V shed 3 bases, J shed 5 bases, and the junction held 15 bases outside the gene matches. Germline assignment: CDR1 GEAIGNYY and CDR2 EKD. The CDR3 runs 19 residues. The CDR3 spells CACDSLGEALSRDTRQMFF. For the CDR3, the DNA is TGTGCCTGTGACTCTTTGGGGGAAGCACTTTCCCGGGACACCCGACAGATGTTTTTC.

By proportion, this clone is medium-sized. The rearrangement uses TRDV2 and TRDJ1, with 7 bases that match TRDD3. The V and J ends lost 0 bases and 1 base, in that order; junction bases with no gene match: 4. CDR3 size: 15 residues. The germline V gene has CDR1 GEAIGNYY and CDR2 EKD. The DNA for the CDR3 is TGTGCCTGTGACACCCTGGGGGTTGCCACCGATAAACTCATCTTT. As protein: CACDTLGVATDKLIF.

This clone is classed as medium-sized. The sample contains more than one DNA sequence encoding this CDR3. V is TRDV1 and J is TRDJ1; TRDD3 aligns across 13 bases. The CDR3 runs 21 residues. Germline CDR1 TSWWSYY, CDR2 QGS. After removal of 0 bases from V and 4 bases from J, the junction contained 17 bases not matched to a gene. CDR3: CALGELSYGRTGGYAGDKLIF. Written as DNA, the CDR3 is TGTGCTCTTGGGGAACTGTCGTACGGGAGAACTGGGGGATACGCCGGCGATAAACTCATCTTT.

This clone was observed a few times. One base separates it from a far larger clone, so it is likely a read error. The same CDR3 also results from other DNA sequences found in this sample. This chain connects TRDV2 to TRDJ1; 10 bases fit TRDD3. The CDR3 contains 23 residues. V lost 5 bases to trimming and J lost 0 bases; unmatched junction nucleotides: 29. Per the germline V gene, CDR1 is GEAIGNYY and CDR2 is EKD. CDR3 region: CACVPLISSLPSLGDVDTDKLIF. Written as DNA, the CDR3 is TGTGCCTGTGTCCCACTGATCTCTTCACTCCCGTCACTGGGGGATGTAGACACCGATAAACTCATCTTT.

This clone was seen more than once but under ten times. The V gene is TRDV2, the J gene TRDJ1; D remains ambiguous. The ends were cut back, 1 base at V and 0 bases at J, with 23 bases in the middle. CDR1 and CDR2 (germline): GEAIGNYY, EKD. The CDR3 is 19 residues long. The CDR3 region is CACDTVTNGVETYTDKLIF. The CDR3 region has the DNA TGTGCCTGTGACACGGTAACGAATGGTGTGGAGACGTACACCGATAAACTCATCTTT.